What follows describes a single T cell receptor (beta chain). There are a few counts of this clonotype. The target of this receptor is not known. Qualities for individual bases were not recorded, and no much larger clone is one base off. The data belong to a study of blood T cells in healthy people across ages (dated by TCRdb to 2013 to 2016). Concerning the study at large: In model experiments, template switching captured about one uniquely barcoded TCR beta cDNA molecule for every two T cells. Donors of different ages were randomly distributed across sequencing lanes to avoid experimental bias. Using deep sequencing normalized with unique cDNA molecular identifiers, the study measured how TCR beta repertoire diversity changes with age. For two donors (one aged 18 to 29 and one aged 80 or older), the study analyzed two additional independent replicas of 1 million unique cDNA reads from the same blood draw. Donors were grouped into four age groups: young (average approximately 16 years), middle-aged (39), aged (around 66) and long-lived (about 90). Overall study results and their limits: Total diversity estimates from one million sequenced T cells were considered lower bounds and underestimates. Compared with the aged group, the long-lived group had more naive CD4+ T cells, fewer expanded clones and increased TCR diversity, suggesting age selection. Since profiling was done on bulk unsorted PBMCs, naive and antigen-experienced compartments could not be conclusively compared. Because the CMV infection status of the donors was unknown, age-related changes in expanded clonotypes may potentially have been confounded. There was a strong correlation between observed TCR beta diversity and the percentage of naive T cells measured by flow cytometry. Observed TCR beta diversity per million T cells fell roughly linearly with age, and a significant reduction was already apparent by age roughly 41.

The 35 to 40 donors, aged roughly 6 to 95 years, were systemically healthy Caucasian individuals from Russia. Ten milliliters of peripheral blood were drawn from each donor into EDTA-treated Vacutainer tubes. Ficoll-Paque density-gradient centrifugation was used to isolate PBMCs, with at least 6 million obtained per sample. Trizol reagent was used to extract total RNA from PBMCs, with at least 5.5 micrograms per sample. Naive CD45RAhigh/CD27high T cell percentages were measured by flow cytometry on a PBMC aliquot from every donor. The protocol used for the library was 5' RACE. Reads for this sample came from an Illumina HiSeq 2500. A second PCR of roughly 7 to 11 cycles was performed with a sample-barcoded 5' primer and a J-beta primer mix. A unique molecular identifier was introduced onto each TCR beta cDNA molecule by a template-switch 5' adaptor carrying 12 random nucleotides. Each sample yielded at least 2.5 million CDR3-containing paired-end reads. First-strand cDNA synthesis was performed from all RNA using the Mint cDNA synthesis kit, with priming by a TRBC-specific oligonucleotide. Following uracil-DNA glycosylase treatment, all cDNA underwent a first 18-cycle PCR with the universal primers M1SS and BC2_uni_R. On the study's bioinformatics: Normalization of each sample was performed by random selection of 1 million high-quality reads, each carrying a distinct molecular identifier. Instead of being binned into consensus sequences, reads that shared molecular identifiers were thrown out. MiTCR, with a Q25 quality threshold and the strictest error-elimination algorithm, was used for CDR3 identification, clonotype clustering and error correction. A nonparametric unseen species model using Euler transformation provided a lower-bound estimate of total TCR beta diversity. TCRdb took the public reads, trimmed them with fastp at Q25, ran MiXCR for clone calling and kept in-frame beta chains. Here each entry gathers all rows of one CDR3 protein and keeps the most common genes and DNA. In this record, the V and J calls reflect TCRdb's handling and not the investigators' own analysis. The sample yields about 1.5 million distinct CDR3 sequences; roughly 43% were counted once. The ten largest clonotypes hold about 4% of the sample.

Looking up the germline V gene yields CDR1 SGHRS and CDR2 YFSETQ. From the cysteine through the phenylalanine, the CDR3 covers 15 amino acids. Solely the CDR3 DNA is kept, with 45 bases framed from the first base. For this chain, trimming is 0 bases at the V end and 7 bases at the J end, and the number of junction bases without a gene match is 7. The sample taken for sequencing was blood. This clonotype was sampled from a woman aged 18-29 years in good health. The chain is encoded by TRBV5-1 joined to TRBJ2-7, with TRBD2 identical over 10 junction bases. The bases read TGCGCCAGCAGCTTGGGGACTAGCGGAACCAATGAGCAGTACTTC. It encodes CASSLGTSGTNEQYF.